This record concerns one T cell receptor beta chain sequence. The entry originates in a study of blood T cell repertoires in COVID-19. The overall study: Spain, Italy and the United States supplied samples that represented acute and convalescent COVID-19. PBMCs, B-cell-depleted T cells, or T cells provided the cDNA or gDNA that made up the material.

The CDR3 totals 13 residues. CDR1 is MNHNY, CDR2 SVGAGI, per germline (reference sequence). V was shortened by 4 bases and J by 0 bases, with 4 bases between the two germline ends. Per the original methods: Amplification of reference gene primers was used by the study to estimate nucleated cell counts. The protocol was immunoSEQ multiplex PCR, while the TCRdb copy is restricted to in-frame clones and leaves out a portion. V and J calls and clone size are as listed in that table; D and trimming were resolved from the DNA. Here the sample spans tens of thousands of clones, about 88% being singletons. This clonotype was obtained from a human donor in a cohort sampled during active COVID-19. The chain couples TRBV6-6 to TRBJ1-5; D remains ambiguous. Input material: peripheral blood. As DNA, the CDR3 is TGTGCCAGCAGTTGGCATAGCAATCAGCCCCAGCATTTT. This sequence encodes CASSWHSNQPQHF.